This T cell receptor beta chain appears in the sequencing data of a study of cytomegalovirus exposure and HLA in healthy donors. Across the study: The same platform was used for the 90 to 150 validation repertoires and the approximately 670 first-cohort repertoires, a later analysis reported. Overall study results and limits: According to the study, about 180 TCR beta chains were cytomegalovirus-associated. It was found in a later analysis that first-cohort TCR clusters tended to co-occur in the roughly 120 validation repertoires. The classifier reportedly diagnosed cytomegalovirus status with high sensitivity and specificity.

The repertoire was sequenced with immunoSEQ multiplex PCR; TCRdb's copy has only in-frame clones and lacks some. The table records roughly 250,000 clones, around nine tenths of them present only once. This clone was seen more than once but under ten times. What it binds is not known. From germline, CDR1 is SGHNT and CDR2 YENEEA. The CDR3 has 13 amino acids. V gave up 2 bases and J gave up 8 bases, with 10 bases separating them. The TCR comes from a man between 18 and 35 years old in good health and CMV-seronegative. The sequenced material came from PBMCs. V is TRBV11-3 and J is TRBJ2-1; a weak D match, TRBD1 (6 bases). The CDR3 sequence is CASSLSTGYEQFF. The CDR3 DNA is TGTGCCAGCAGCTTATCGACAGGTTATGAGCAGTTCTTC.